This T cell receptor (beta chain) is from a study of control samples from healthy donors and cancer patients. Libraries were prepared by immunoSEQ multiplex PCR; TCRdb keeps only in-frame clonotypes and omits some of them. Among about 170,000 clones, 88% were seen once, and the ten largest hold roughly 5.3%. V was pared by 8 bases and J by 4 bases, with 14 bases between. This CDR3 is built from 13 residues. Germline V lookup: CDR1 SNHLY, CDR2 FYNNEI. V usage is TRBV2 and J usage is TRBJ2-5; a possible D gene is TRBD1 (7 bases). The sequence derives from a young woman in good health. The sample comprised blood. The CDR3 DNA reads as TGTGCCAGCCAGGGGGGAGAGGTAGAGACCCAGTACTTC. Protein product: CASQGGEVETQYF.